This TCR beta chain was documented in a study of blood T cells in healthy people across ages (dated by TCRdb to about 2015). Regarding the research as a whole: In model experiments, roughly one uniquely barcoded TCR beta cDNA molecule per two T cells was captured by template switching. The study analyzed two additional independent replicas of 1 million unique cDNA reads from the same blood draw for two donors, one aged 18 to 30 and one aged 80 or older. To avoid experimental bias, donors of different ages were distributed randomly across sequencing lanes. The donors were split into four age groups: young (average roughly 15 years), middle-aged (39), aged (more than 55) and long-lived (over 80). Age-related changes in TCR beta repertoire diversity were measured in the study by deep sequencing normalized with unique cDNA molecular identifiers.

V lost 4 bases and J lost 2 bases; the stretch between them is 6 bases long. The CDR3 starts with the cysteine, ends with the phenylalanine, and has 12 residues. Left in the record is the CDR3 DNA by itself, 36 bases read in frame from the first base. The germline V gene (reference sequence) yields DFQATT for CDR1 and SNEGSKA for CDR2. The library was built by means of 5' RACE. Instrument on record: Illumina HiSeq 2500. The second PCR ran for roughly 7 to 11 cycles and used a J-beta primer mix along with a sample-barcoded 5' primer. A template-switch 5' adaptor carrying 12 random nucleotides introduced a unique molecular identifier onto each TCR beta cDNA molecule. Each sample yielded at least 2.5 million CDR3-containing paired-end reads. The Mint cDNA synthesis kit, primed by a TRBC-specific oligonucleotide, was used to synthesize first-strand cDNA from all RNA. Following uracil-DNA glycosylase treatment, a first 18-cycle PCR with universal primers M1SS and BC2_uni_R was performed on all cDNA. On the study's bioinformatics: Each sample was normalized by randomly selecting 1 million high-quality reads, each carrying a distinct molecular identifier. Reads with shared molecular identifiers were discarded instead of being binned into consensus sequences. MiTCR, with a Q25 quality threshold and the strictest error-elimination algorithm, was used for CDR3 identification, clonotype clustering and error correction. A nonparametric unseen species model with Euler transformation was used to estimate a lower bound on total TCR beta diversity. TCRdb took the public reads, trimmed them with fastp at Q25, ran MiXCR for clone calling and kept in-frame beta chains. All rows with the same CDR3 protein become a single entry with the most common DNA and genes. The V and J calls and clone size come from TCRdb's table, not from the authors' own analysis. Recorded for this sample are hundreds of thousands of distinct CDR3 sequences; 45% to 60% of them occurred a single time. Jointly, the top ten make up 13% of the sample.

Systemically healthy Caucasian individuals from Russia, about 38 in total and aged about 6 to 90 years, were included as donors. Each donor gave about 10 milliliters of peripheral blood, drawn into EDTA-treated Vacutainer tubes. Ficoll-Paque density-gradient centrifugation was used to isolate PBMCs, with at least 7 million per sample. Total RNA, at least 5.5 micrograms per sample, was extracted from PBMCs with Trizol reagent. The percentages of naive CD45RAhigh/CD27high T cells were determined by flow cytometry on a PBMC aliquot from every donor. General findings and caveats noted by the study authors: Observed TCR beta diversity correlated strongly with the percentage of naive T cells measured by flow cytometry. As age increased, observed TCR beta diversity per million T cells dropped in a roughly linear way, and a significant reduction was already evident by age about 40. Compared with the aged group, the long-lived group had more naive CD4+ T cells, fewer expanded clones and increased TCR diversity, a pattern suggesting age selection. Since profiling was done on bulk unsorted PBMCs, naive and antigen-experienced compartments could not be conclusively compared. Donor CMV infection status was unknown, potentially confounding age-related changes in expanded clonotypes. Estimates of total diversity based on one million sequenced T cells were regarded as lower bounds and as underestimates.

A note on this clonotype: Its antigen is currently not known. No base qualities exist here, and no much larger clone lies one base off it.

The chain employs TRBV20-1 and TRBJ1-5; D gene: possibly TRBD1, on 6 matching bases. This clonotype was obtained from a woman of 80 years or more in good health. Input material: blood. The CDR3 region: CSANRGNQPQHF. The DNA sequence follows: TGCAGTGCTAACAGGGGCAATCAGCCCCAGCATTTT.